Sequencing of this T cell receptor beta chain was carried out in a study of T cells in Graves' hyperthyroidism and ophthalmopathy. Many counts were recorded for this clonotype. Its antigen is currently unknown. The study based diagnoses on clinical symptoms, serum thyroxine and TRAb, thyroid ultrasound and orbital computed tomography. Source material for PBMCs was more than 7.5 ml fresh peripheral blood. Study-wide results and limits: Among thyroid clonotypes expanded above 0.001, most also appeared in blood.

TCR beta CDR3 region amplification was performed from RNA transcripts. When the TCR CDR3 underwent first-round RT-PCR, the HTBI primer set was used. TCRdb re-derived calls from the multiplex PCR reads in MiXCR, one entry per CDR3 protein. The data show about 110,000 distinct CDR3 sequences, with more than 15% seen just once and about 40% held by the top ten. The V segment lost 5 bases and the J segment 8 bases; nucleotides outside the gene matches: 5. CDR3 size: 14 residues. The TCR was taken from a woman between 45 and 60 years old with Graves' hyperthyroidism. J is TRBJ2-1 and V is TRBV12-3 or TRBV12-4, with 11 bases aligning to TRBD1. The sample consisted of blood. CDR3 residues: CASSPGQGVYEQFF. CDR3 sequence (DNA): TGTGCCAGCAGTCCGGGACAGGGGGTGTATGAGCAGTTCTTC.